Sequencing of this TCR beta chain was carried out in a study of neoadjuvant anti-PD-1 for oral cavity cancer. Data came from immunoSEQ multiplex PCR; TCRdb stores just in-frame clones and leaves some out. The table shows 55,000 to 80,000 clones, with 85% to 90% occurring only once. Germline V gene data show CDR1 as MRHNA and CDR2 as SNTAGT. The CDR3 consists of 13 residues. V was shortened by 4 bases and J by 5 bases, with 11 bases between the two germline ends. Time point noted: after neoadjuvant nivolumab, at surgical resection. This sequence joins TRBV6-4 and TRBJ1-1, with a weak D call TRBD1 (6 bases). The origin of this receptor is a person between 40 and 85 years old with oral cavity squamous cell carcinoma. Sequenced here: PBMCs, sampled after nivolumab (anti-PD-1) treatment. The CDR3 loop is CASSVQGGTEAFF. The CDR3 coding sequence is TGTGCCAGCAGTGTACAGGGTGGGACTGAAGCTTTCTTT.